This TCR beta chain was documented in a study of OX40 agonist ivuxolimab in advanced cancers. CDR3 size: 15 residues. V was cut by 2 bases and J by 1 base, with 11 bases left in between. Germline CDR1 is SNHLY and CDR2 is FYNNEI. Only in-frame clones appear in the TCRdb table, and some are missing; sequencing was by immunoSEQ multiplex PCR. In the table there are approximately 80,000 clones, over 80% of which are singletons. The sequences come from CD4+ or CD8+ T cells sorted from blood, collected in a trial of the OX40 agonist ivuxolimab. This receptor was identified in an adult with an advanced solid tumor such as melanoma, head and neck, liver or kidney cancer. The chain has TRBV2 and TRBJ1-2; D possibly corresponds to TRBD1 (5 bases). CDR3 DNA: TGTGCCAGCAGTGAATCCCAGGGAGATAACTATGGCTACACCTTC. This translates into CASSESQGDNYGYTF.